The subject of this entry is one TCR beta chain. As yet, its antigen is unknown. Only in-frame clones appear in the TCRdb table, and some are missing; sequencing was by immunoSEQ multiplex PCR. The sample shows around 5,400 clones, more than 75% of them seen only once. These data come from a study of lymphopenia after photon versus proton radiotherapy. Overall study findings and caveats: Post-nadir TCR diversity decline inversely tracked overall survival among those who died. After lymphocyte nadir, photon-treated repertoires showed oligoclonal expansion, especially CD8+ Temra.

Trimming took off 10 bases at V and 5 bases at J, with 18 bases between the two ends. Germline V gene lookup returns CDR1 MNHEY and CDR2 SMNVEV (reference sequence). The CDR3 spans 13 residues. The sequenced sample was peripheral blood, obtained from a patient treated with photon-based radiotherapy. The gene calls are TRBV27 and TRBJ2-7, with D perhaps matching TRBD1 or TRBD2 (7 bases each). This clonotype originated in a man in his thirties or forties with gastric cancer. The CDR3 spells CATSREGAHEQYF. The CDR3, as DNA: TGTGCCACTAGCAGGGAGGGGGCCCACGAGCAGTACTTC.